Sequencing of this TCR beta chain was carried out in a study of beta chain features in type 1 diabetes. Study background: Cells sorted and examined across all samples totaled 85 million to 130 million. Overall study results and limits: Naive, central memory and Treg TCRB repertoires seemed to resemble each other more closely in patients than they did in healthy donors.

In its sample, this clone was seen a few times. The antigen is unknown. Blood was collected once per donor into heparin, averaging around 120 mL. Sorting gave populations that all exceeded 98% purity. Since all of the isolated RNA was reverse transcribed, expressed TCRB transcripts were what got sequenced. TCRdb's table, derived via immunoSEQ multiplex PCR, lists solely in-frame clones and lacks some. In the table there are about 240,000 clones, 25% to 35% of which are singletons. The CDR3 runs to 15 residues. The germline gives CDR1 MDHEN, CDR2 SYDVKM. J was trimmed by 2 bases and V by 5 bases; bases with no gene match: 6.

The material sequenced was central memory CD4+ T cells from blood. This receptor was obtained from a young man in good health. The chain carries TRBV28 and TRBJ2-3; TRBD2 aligns across 8 bases. The CDR3 DNA reads as TGTGCCAGCAGTAACTCAGCGGGGGCCACAGATACGCAGTATTTT. Translation gives CASSNSAGATDTQYF.